This TCR beta chain was found in a study of cytomegalovirus exposure and HLA in healthy donors. General observations from the study: CMV serostatus stood as the only immune exposure information on hand. Some TCR beta chains (roughly 160 of them) were listed as cytomegalovirus-associated. Presence/absence results assume similar sequencing depth per donor, which may not hold.

PCR primers comprised 60 Vbeta and 13 Jbeta primers. Data came from immunoSEQ multiplex PCR; TCRdb stores just in-frame clones and leaves some out. This table has 120,000 or so clones, roughly 75% appearing once. This CDR3 comprises 13 residues. The V end lost 4 bases, the J end lost 10 bases, and 15 bases lay between the germline ends. Germline CDR1 is SGHNT and CDR2 is YYREEE (reference sequence). The table lists this clone with a few counts. Its antigen is not identified. This TCR derives from a woman aged 50 to 60 in good health and CMV-seronegative. Material: PBMCs. The rearrangement joins TRBV5-4 to TRBJ2-1, with D tentatively TRBD1 (5 bases). The DNA of the CDR3 is TGTGCCAGCAGCCCTGTTGAGTCAGGGGAGCAGTTCTTC. Translation gives CASSPVESGEQFF.